The T cell receptor (beta chain) under discussion was sequenced for a study of cytomegalovirus exposure and HLA in healthy donors. Assay: immunoSEQ multiplex PCR; the TCRdb copy retains only in-frame clones and omits some. The sample has under 200,000 clones, about 86% seen once. General study findings and limits: Subsequent analysis of the 100 to 150 validation repertoires found a tendency for first-cohort TCR clusters to co-occur. The classifier was said to identify cytomegalovirus status with high specificity and sensitivity. CMV antigen specificity was confirmed in vitro for a few CMV-associated chains.

This clone has only one observation. Its antigen is still unknown. Sequenced input: PBMCs. The receptor comes from a woman aged 25 to 39 in good health and CMV-seronegative.

The CDR3 region is CASSVSAYYEQYF. The CDR3 DNA is TGTGCCAGCAGTGTTTCGGCGTACTACGAGCAGTACTTC. J is TRBJ2-7 and V is TRBV2; D unresolved. V shed 4 bases and J shed 3 bases, with 10 bases lying between them. There are 13 residues in the CDR3. Germline loops: CDR1 SNHLY, CDR2 FYNNEI.